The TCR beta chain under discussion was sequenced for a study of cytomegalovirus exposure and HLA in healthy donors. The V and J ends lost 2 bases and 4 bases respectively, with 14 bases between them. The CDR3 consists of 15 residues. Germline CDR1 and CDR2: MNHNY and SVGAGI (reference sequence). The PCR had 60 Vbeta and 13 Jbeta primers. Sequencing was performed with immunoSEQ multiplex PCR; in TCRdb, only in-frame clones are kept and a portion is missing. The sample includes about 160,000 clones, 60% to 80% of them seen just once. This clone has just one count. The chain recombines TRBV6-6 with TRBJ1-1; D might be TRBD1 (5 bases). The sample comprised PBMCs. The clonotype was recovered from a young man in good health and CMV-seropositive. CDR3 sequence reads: CASSYGRAGSTEAFF. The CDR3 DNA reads TGTGCCAGCAGTTACGGCAGGGCGGGAAGCACTGAAGCTTTCTTT.